This TCR beta chain was found in a study of healthy donors' naive CD4 and CD8 T cells. Points from the study as a whole: Chains were not paired, since alpha and beta were sequenced in bulk.

Worth noting for this clonotype: Its antigen is still unknown.

The CDR3 totals 16 residues. V was cut by 3 bases and J by 0 bases, with 14 bases left in between. A linear amplification protocol produced the TCR libraries from about 450 ng of total RNA. TCRdb independently ran MiXCR on the reads; one entry per CDR3 protein. The profile shows 150,000 to 200,000 distinct CDR3 sequences, around 74% of them singletons. The source material was naive CD4+ and CD8+ T cells sorted from blood, pooled from several donors. The chain carries TRBV12-3 or TRBV12-4 and TRBJ2-5; no clear D gene. The source is a pool of human donors in good health; the sample pools cells from several healthy donors. The CDR3 protein is CASSLNGREHQETQYF. Written as DNA, the CDR3 is TGTGCCAGCAGTTTGAACGGCCGTGAGCACCAAGAGACCCAGTACTTC.